The 14 T cell receptor beta chains listed next were all sequenced from one sample in a study of cytomegalovirus exposure and HLA in healthy donors. PCR primers comprised 60 Vbeta and 13 Jbeta primers. Repertoires were generated with immunoSEQ multiplex PCR, while TCRdb's copy carries only in-frame clones and drops some. In the table there are 150,000 to 180,000 clones, around 80% of which are singletons. Sequenced sample: PBMCs. The receptors were sampled from a man under 40 in good health and CMV-seropositive.

This chain connects TRBV5-6 to TRBJ2-1; 7 positions match TRBD2. V gave up 3 bases and J gave up 7 bases; unmatched junction bases: 10. The CDR3 consists of 15 residues. Germline CDR1 reads SGHDT; CDR2 reads YYEEEE. The CDR3 DNA follows: TGTGCCAGCAGCTCTCTCGGGAGGCGTGAAAATGAGCAGTTCTTC. Amino acid sequence: CASSSLGRRENEQFF.

The chain uses TRBV11-3 and TRBJ2-7, with 7 nucleotides matching TRBD1. V was clipped by 5 bases and J by 7 bases; unmatched bases: 11. The CDR3 contains 14 residues. Germline lookup yields CDR1 SGHNT and CDR2 YENEEA. CDR3 in amino acids: CASSVDRKPREQYF. CDR3 coding DNA: TGTGCCAGCAGCGTGGACAGGAAGCCCCGGGAGCAGTACTTC.

The V call is TRBV4-1, the J call TRBJ1-1; the D gene is possibly TRBD1 (6 bases). V lost 4 bases and J 0 bases, leaving 18 bases between the germline ends. CDR3 length: 17 amino acids. Germline V CDR1 and CDR2: MGHRA, YSYEKL. CDR3 loop: CASSRMYPGHMNTEAFF. The CDR3 DNA follows: TGCGCCAGCAGCCGAATGTACCCGGGACATATGAACACTGAAGCTTTCTTT.

The chain joins TRBV19 to TRBJ1-2; no firm D call. V was shortened by 0 bases and J by 2 bases, with 7 bases between the two germline ends. CDR1 LNHDA and CDR2 SQIVND come from the germline V gene (reference sequence). The CDR3 is 14 amino acids. Here the CDR3 reads CASSIESGNYGYTF. DNA for the CDR3: TGTGCCAGTAGTATAGAGTCGGGGAACTATGGCTACACCTTC.

V usage is TRBV4-1 and J usage is TRBJ2-2; the D gene is possibly TRBD1 (6 bases). The ends were cut back, 4 bases at V and 2 bases at J, with 11 bases in the middle. The CDR3 has 15 amino acids. In germline, CDR1 is MGHRA, CDR2 YSYEKL. In nucleotides, the CDR3 is TGCGCCAGCAGCCGATCCGGGACAAACACCGGGGAGCTGTTTTTT. Its translation is CASSRSGTNTGELFF.

The chain carries TRBV7-4 and TRBJ2-7; TRBD1 agrees at 10 bases. Germline loops: CDR1 SGHVT, CDR2 SQSDAQ. Trimming cost V 5 bases and J 5 bases; bases outside gene matches: 12. This CDR3 region has 16 residues. CDR3 protein: CASSLPGTGERDEQYF. For the CDR3, the DNA is TGTGCCAGCAGCCTCCCCGGGACAGGGGAACGGGACGAGCAGTACTTC.

The CDR3, as DNA: TGTGCCAGCAGCCAAACAGTGCTATCAAATCAGCCCCAGCATTTT. Its protein product is CASSQTVLSNQPQHF. The chain joins TRBV4-2 to TRBJ1-5; the D is unclear. Germline CDR1 is LGHNA and CDR2 is YNFKEQ. Trimming took off 2 bases at V and 4 bases at J, with 12 bases between the two ends. This CDR3 contains 15 residues.

The V gene is TRBV4-2, the J gene TRBJ2-3, with TRBD2 as a possible D gene (5 bases). Germline CDR1 LGHNA, CDR2 YNFKEQ. V lost 3 bases and J lost 4, with 14 bases in between. The CDR3 contains 15 residues. CDR3 residues: CASSQRASRADTQYF. CDR3 coding DNA: TGTGCCAGCAGCCAGAGGGCTAGTCGGGCAGATACGCAGTATTTT.

The J gene is TRBJ2-2, the V gene TRBV9; TRBD2 matches 13 bases. CDR3 length: 17 amino acids. Losses at the gene ends were 3 bases for V and 0 bases for J; bases not matched to a gene: 2. Germline loops: CDR1 SGDLS, CDR2 YYNGEE. CDR3 sequence reads: CASSGGTSGTNTGELFF. CDR3 sequence (DNA): TGTGCCAGCAGCGGAGGGACTAGCGGGACGAACACCGGGGAGCTGTTTTTT.

The chain is built from TRBV19 and TRBJ1-2; the match to TRBD1 covers 9 bases. This CDR3 has 13 residues. CDR1 is LNHDA, CDR2 SQIVND, per germline (reference sequence). Trimming took 8 bases from V and 2 from J; bases not matched to a gene: 3. CDR3 in amino acids: CASEGQGNYGYTF. The CDR3 DNA reads TGTGCCAGTGAAGGACAGGGGAACTATGGCTACACCTTC.

The V call is TRBV27, the J call TRBJ2-2; TRBD2 aligns across 9 bases. Trimming removed 2 bases from V and 5 bases from J; junction bases left unmatched: 6. Germline-derived CDR1 and CDR2 are MNHEY and SMNVEV (reference sequence). The CDR3 runs 16 residues. The CDR3 coding sequence is TGTGCCAGCAGTTTAATAGCGGGAGTAGGTACCGGGGAGCTGTTTTTT. It specifies CASSLIAGVGTGELFF.

The V and J genes are TRBV7-2 and TRBJ2-7; 13 nucleotides match TRBD2. CDR3 length: 17 residues. CDR1 and CDR2 (germline): SGHTA, FQGNSA. V lost 2 bases, J lost 5 bases, and 9 bases stayed unmatched. CDR3 amino acids: CASSLKSAGTSGNEQYF. CDR3 bases: TGTGCCAGCAGCTTAAAGTCGGCCGGGACTAGCGGGAACGAGCAGTACTTC.

The J gene is TRBJ1-5, the V gene TRBV5-6, with a tentative D call TRBD1 (6 bases). V lost 3 bases and J 7 bases, leaving 14 bases between the germline ends. Germline V gene data show CDR1 as SGHDT and CDR2 as YYEEEE. This CDR3 is built from 14 residues. As DNA, the CDR3 is TGTGCCAGCAGCTCGGGGGGCCCTTCACAGCCCCAGCATTTT. It yields the protein CASSSGGPSQPQHF.

This clone was found once. The chain is built from TRBV14 and TRBJ2-7, with 8 bases aligning to TRBD2. V lost 5 bases to trimming and J lost 3 bases; unmatched junction nucleotides: 15. Germline assignment: CDR1 SGHDN and CDR2 FVKESK. The CDR3 extends over 17 amino acids. The CDR3 is CASSRGVLSGGNYEQYF. DNA of the CDR3: TGTGCCAGCAGCAGAGGGGTTCTTTCGGGAGGGAACTACGAGCAGTACTTC.